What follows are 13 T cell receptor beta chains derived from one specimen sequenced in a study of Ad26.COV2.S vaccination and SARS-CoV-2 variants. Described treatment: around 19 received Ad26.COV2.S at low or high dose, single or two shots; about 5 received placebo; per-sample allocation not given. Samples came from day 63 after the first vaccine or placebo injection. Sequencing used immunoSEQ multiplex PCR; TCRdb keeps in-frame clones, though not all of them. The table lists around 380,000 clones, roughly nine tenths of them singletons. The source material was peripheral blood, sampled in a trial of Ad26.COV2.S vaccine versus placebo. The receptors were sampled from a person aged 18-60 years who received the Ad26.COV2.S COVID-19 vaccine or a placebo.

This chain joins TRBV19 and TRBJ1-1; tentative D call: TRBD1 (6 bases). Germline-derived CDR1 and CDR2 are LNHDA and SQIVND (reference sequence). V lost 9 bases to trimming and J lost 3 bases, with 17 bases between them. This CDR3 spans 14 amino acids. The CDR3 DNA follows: TGTGCCAGCACCTCCCCCCAGGGGTACACTGAAGCTTTCTTT. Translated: CASTSPQGYTEAFF.

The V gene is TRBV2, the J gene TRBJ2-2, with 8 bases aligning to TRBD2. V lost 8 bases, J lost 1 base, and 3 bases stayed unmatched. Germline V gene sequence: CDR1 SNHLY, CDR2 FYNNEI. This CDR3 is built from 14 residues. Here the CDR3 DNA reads TGTGCCAGCCTGACTAGCGAGAACACCGGGGAGCTGTTTTTT. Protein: CASLTSENTGELFF.

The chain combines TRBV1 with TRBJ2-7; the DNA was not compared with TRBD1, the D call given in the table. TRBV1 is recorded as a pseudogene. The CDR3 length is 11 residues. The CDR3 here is CTSSPQYEQYF. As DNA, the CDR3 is TGCACCAGCAGCCCCCAGTACGAGCAGTACTTC.

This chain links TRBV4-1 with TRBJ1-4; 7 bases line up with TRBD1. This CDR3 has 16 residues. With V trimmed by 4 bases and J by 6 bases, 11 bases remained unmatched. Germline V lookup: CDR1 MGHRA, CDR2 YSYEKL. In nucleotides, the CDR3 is TGCGCCAGCAGCCCAATCGGGACAGTCGGACATGAAAAACTGTTTTTT. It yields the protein CASSPIGTVGHEKLFF.

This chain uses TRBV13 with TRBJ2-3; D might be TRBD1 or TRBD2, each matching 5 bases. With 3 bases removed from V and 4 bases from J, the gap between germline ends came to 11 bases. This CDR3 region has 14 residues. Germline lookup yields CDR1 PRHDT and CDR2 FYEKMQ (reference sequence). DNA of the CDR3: TGTGCCAGCAGCTTGTACGGGGACCCAGATACGCAGTATTTT. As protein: CASSLYGDPDTQYF.

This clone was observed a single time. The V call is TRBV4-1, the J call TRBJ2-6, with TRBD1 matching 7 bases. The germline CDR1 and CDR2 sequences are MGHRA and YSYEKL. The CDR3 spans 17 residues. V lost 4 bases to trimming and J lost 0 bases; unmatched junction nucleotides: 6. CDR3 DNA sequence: TGCGCCAGCAGCCTTCTCCGGGACAGCTCTGGGGCCAACGTCCTGACTTTC. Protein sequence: CASSLLRDSSGANVLTF.

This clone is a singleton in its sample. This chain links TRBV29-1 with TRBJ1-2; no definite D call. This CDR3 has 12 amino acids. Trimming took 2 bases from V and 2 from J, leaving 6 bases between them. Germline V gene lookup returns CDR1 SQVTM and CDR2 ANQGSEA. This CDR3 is CSVERGNYGYTF. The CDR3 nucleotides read TGCAGCGTTGAACGGGGAAACTATGGCTACACCTTC.

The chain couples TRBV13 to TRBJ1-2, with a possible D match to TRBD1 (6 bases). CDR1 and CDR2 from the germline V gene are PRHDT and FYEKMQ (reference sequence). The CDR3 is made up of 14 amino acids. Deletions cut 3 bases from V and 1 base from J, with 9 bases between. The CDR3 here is CASSLGANNYGYTF. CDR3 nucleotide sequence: TGTGCCAGCAGCTTGGGGGCTAATAACTATGGCTACACCTTC.

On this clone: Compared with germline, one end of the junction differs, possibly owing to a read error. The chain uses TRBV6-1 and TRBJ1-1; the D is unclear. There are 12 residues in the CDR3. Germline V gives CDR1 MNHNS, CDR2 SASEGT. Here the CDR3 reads CASSEGLTEAFF. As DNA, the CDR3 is TGTGCCAGCAGCGAAGGTTTGACTGAAGCTTTCTTT.

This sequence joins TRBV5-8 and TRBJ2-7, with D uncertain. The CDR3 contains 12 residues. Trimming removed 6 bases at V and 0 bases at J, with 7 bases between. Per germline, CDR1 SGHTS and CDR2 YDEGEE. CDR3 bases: TGTGCCAGCAAGCACATCTCCTACGAGCAGTACTTC. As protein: CASKHISYEQYF.

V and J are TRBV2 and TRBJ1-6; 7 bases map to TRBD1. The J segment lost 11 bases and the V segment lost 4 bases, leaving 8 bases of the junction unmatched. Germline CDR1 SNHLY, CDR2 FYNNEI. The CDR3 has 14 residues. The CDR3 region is CASSVLQGSTPLHF. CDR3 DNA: TGTGCCAGCAGTGTTTTACAGGGGTCTACACCCCTCCACTTT. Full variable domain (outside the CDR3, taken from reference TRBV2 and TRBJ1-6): EPEVTQTPSHQVTQMGQEVILRCVPISNHLYFYWYRQILGQKVEFLVSFYNNEISEKSEIFDDQFSVERPDGSNFTLKIRSTKLEDSAMYFCASSVLQGSTPLHFGNGTRLTVT.

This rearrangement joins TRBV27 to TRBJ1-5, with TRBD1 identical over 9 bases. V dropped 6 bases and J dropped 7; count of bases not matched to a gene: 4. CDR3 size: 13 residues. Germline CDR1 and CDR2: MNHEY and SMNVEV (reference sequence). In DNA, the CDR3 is TGTGCCAGCAGACAGGGGGCGGAGCAGCCCCAGCATTTT. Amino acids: CASRQGAEQPQHF.

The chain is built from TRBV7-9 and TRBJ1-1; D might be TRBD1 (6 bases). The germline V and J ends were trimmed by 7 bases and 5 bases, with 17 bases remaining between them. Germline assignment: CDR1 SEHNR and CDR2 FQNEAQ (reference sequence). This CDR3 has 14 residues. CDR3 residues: CASKAYEGGTEAFF. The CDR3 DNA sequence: TGTGCCAGCAAAGCTTATGAGGGGGGAACTGAAGCTTTCTTT.